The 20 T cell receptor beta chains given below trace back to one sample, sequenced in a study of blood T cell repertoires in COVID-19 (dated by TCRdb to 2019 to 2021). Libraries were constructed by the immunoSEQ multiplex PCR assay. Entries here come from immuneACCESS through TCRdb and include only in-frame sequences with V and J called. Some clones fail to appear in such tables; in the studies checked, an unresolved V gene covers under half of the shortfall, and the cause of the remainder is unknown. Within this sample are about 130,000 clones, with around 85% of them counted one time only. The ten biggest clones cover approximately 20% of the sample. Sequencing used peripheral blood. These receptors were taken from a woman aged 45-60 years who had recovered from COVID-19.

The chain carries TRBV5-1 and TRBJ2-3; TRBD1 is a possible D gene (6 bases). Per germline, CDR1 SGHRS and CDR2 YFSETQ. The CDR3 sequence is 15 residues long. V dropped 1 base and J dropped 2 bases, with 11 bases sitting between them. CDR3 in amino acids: CASSLRRTDTDTQYF. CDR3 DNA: TGCGCCAGCAGCTTGAGAAGGACAGACACAGATACGCAGTATTTT.

DNA for the CDR3: TGTGCCACCAGCAGAGATTTACGGTATAATGAAAAACTGTTTTTT. It encodes CATSRDLRYNEKLFF. The chain is built from TRBV15 and TRBJ1-4, with D unclear. Per the germline V gene, CDR1 is LNHNV and CDR2 is YYDKDF (reference sequence). Trimming took off 0 bases at V and 4 bases at J, with 9 bases between the two ends. The CDR3 extends over 15 amino acids.

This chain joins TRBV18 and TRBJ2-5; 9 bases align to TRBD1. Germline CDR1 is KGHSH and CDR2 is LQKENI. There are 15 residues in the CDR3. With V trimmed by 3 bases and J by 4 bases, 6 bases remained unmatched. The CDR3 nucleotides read TGTGCCAGCTCACCCCCGGACAGGGGAGCAGAGACCCAGTACTTC. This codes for CASSPPDRGAETQYF.

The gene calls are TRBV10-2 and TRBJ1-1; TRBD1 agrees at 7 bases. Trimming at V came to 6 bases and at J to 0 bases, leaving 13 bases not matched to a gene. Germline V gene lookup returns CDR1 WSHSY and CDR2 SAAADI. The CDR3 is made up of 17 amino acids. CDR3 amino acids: CASSRGMGRLLNTEAFF. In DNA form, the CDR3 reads TGCGCCAGCAGCAGGGGGATGGGCCGCTTGCTGAACACTGAAGCTTTCTTT.

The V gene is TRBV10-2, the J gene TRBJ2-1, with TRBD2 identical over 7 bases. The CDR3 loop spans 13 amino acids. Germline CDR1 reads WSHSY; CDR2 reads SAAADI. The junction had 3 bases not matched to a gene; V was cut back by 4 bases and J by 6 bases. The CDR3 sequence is CASSARTSNEQFF. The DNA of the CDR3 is TGCGCCAGCAGTGCCAGGACTAGCAATGAGCAGTTCTTC.

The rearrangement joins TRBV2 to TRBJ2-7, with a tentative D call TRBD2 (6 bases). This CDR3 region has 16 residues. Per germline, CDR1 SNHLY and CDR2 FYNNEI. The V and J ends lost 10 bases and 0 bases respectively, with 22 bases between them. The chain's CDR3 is CAIPRGGTHNSYEQYF. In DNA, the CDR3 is TGTGCCATCCCAAGGGGCGGGACCCACAACTCCTACGAGCAGTACTTC.

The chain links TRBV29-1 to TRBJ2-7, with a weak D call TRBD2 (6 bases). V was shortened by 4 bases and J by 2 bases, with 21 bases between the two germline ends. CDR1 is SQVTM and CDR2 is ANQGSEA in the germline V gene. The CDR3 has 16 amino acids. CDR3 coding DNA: TGCAGCGTTGCGGCACCGATAGGAGGGAGTCCCTACGAGCAGTACTTC. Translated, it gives CSVAAPIGGSPYEQYF.

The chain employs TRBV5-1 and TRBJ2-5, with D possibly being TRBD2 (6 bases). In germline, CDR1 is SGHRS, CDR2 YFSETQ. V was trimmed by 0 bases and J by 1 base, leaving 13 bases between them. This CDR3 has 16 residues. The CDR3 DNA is TGCGCCAGCAGCTTGGGGGCGGGACTCAGCCAAGAGACCCAGTACTTC. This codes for CASSLGAGLSQETQYF.

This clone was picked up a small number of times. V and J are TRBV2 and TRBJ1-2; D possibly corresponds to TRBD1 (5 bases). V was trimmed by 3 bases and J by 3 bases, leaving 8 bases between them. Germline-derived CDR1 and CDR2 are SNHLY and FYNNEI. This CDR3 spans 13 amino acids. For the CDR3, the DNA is TGTGCCAGCAGTGAGGAACAGGACTATGGCTACACCTTC. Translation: CASSEEQDYGYTF.

CDR3 in amino acids: CASRSTGTLYF. Written as DNA, the CDR3 is TGTGCCAGCAGGTCAACCGGGACATTGTATTTT. This chain joins TRBV28 and TRBJ1-3; possibly TRBD1 for D (6 bases). The CDR3 spans 11 residues. V was trimmed by 6 bases and J by 16 bases, leaving 16 bases between them. CDR1 and CDR2 from the germline V gene are MDHEN and SYDVKM.

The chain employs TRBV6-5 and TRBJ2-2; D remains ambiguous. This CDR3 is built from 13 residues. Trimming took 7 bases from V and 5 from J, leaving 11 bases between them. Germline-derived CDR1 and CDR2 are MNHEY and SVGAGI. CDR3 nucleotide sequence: TGTGCCAGCACCCTTGCGAGGACCGGGGAGCTGTTTTTT. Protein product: CASTLARTGELFF.

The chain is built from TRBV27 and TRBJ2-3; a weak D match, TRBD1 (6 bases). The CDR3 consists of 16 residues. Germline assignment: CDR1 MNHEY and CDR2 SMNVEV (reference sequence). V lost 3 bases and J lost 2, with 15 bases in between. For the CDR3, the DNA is TGTGCCAGCAGTTTTAGGGGGACCCAGCCCACAGATACGCAGTATTTT. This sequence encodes CASSFRGTQPTDTQYF.

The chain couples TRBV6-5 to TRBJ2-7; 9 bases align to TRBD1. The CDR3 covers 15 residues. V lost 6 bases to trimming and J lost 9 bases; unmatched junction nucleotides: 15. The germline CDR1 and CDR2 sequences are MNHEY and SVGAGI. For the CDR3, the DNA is TGTGCCAGCAGCGGCCGACAGGGGGGTCCGAGAGGGCAGTACTTC. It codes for CASSGRQGGPRGQYF.

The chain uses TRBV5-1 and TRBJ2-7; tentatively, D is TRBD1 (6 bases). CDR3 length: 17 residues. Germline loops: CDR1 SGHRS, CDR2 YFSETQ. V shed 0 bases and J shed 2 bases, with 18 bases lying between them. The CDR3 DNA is TGCGCCAGCAGCTTGGATTTAGGGACGGGACAAGCCTACGAGCAGTACTTC. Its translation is CASSLDLGTGQAYEQYF.

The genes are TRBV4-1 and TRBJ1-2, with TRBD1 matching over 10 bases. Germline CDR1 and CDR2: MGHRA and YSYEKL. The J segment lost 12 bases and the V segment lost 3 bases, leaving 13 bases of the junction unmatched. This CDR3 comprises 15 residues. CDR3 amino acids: CASSHPTGGGWENTF. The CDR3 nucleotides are TGCGCCAGCAGCCACCCGACAGGGGGCGGGTGGGAGAACACCTTC.

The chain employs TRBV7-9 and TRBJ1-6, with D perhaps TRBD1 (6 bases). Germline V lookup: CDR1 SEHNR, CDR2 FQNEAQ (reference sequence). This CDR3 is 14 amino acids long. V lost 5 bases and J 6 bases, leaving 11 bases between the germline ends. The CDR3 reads CASSTGHPNSPLHF. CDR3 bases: TGTGCCAGCAGCACGGGACACCCTAATTCACCCCTCCACTTT.

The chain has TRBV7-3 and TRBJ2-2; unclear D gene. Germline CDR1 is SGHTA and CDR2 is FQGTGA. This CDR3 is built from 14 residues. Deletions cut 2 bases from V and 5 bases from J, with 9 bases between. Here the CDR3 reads CASSLGPETGELFF. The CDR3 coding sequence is TGTGCCAGCAGCTTAGGTCCTGAGACCGGGGAGCTGTTTTTT.

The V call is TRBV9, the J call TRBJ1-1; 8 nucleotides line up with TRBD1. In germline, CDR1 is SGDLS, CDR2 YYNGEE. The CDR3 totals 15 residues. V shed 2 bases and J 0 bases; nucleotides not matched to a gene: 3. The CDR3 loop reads CASSVGDRMNTEAFF. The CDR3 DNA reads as TGTGCCAGCAGCGTCGGGGACAGGATGAACACTGAAGCTTTCTTT.

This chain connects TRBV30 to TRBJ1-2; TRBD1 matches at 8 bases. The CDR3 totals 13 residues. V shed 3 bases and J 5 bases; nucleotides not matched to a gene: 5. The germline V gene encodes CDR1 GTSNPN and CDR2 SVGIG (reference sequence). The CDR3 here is CAWSGTGGYGYTF. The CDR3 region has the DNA TGTGCCTGGAGCGGTACAGGGGGGTATGGCTACACCTTC.

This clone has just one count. The CDR3 spells CASSLGLAVSDTQYF. In nucleotides, the CDR3 is TGCGCCAGCAGCTTGGGCCTAGCCGTGTCAGATACGCAGTATTTT. This sequence joins TRBV5-1 and TRBJ2-3, with TRBD2 as a possible D gene (5 bases). CDR1 SGHRS and CDR2 YFSETQ come from the germline V gene. This CDR3 comprises 15 residues. V was pared by 0 bases and J by 4 bases, with 12 bases between.